The clone carrying this TCR beta chain has a handful of counts. CDR1 and CDR2 from the germline V gene are MGHRA and YSYEKL. The CDR3 runs to 17 residues. Germline trimming cut 0 bases from V and 4 bases from J; bases unmatched to any gene: 8. This sample was taken from a study of T cells in localized non-small cell lung cancer. The repertoire was sequenced with immunoSEQ multiplex PCR; TCRdb's copy has only in-frame clones and lacks some. The sample consists of roughly 58,000 clones, roughly four fifths of them appearing once. The receptor was derived from a man aged 40-75 years with stage II lung adenocarcinoma. Sequences were derived from PBMCs, sampled before any cancer treatment. This sequence joins TRBV4-1 and TRBJ1-4; 7 positions match TRBD1. The CDR3 DNA reads TGCGCCAGCAGCCAAGATCGAGGGGGCGTTGGTAATGAAAAACTGTTTTTT. This gives the protein CASSQDRGGVGNEKLFF.